The rows below give T cell receptor beta chains drawn from one sample of a study of blood T cell repertoires in COVID-19. The protocol was immunoSEQ multiplex PCR, while the TCRdb copy is restricted to in-frame clones and leaves out a portion. The sample yields about 410,000 clones, around nine tenths seen once. The specimen was peripheral blood. The receptors originated from a middle-aged woman with COVID-19, enrolled during active disease. Each CDR3 is given with its conserved first and last residue. A D gene is named only where the DNA matches it firmly. Expanded clones get a size class; other rows say once, few or many, or leave the size out.

V gene,clone size,J gene,CDR3 length,D gene,CDR3 DNA,CDR3 protein
TRBV2,.,TRBJ2-3,14,TRBD1,TGTGCCAGCAGTTTAACAGGGGGCGCAGATACGCAGTATTTT,CASSLTGGADTQYF
TRBV29-1,.,TRBJ1-1,15,.,TGCAGCGTTGAAGGAGACTCGTTTAAAGGAACTGAAGCTTTCTTT,CSVEGDSFKGTEAFF
TRBV2,.,TRBJ2-7,16,TRBD1,TGTGCCAGCTCTTCCCCCCAGGGGGAAGGGCGGGACGAGCAGTACTTC,CASSSPQGEGRDEQYF
TRBV6-5,.,TRBJ2-2,16,.,TGTGCCAGCAGTTACTCGATGTCCCAGGGGATTGGGGAGCTGTTTTTT,CASSYSMSQGIGELFF
TRBV6-5,.,TRBJ1-2,14,.,TGTGCCAGCACCCCCTTAGGAGGAATTTATGGCTACACCTTC,CASTPLGGIYGYTF
TRBV4-1,.,TRBJ2-7,15,.,TGCGCCAGCACTTCTAGCTGGAGTGGGTCCTACGAGCAGTACTTC,CASTSSWSGSYEQYF
TRBV3-1/TRBV3-2,few,TRBJ1-5,15,TRBD1,TGTGCCAGCAGCCAAGGACAGGGGGAAAATCAGCCCCAGCATTTT,CASSQGQGENQPQHF
TRBV9,.,TRBJ1-1,13,.,TGTGCCAGCAGCGTCGACAGTAACACTGAAGCTTTCTTT,CASSVDSNTEAFF
TRBV18,.,TRBJ2-5,13,.,TGTGCCAGCTCACCAACTTTCCAAGAGACCCAGTACTTC,CASSPTFQETQYF
TRBV30,.,TRBJ1-2,14,.,TGTGCCTGGAGTGTATTAGGGGGAAACTATGGCTACACCTTC,CAWSVLGGNYGYTF
TRBV6-1,.,TRBJ2-7,13,.,TGTGCCAGCAGTGAAGCGGGCAGGGCACAGCAGTACTTC,CASSEAGRAQQYF
TRBV6-5,.,TRBJ2-5,11,.,TGTGCCAGCAGGAGGTTAGAGACCCAGTACTTC,CASRRLETQYF
TRBV29-1,.,TRBJ2-5,13,.,TGCAGCGCCTCGGAGGGCCGTCTGGAGACCCAGTACTTC,CSASEGRLETQYF
TRBV5-8,.,TRBJ2-5,14,TRBD1,TGTGCCAGCAGCCCTGGGACAGCCAAAGAGACCCAGTACTTC,CASSPGTAKETQYF
TRBV24-1,few,TRBJ1-2,15,TRBD1,TGTGCCACCAGTGATGGGACAGGGGATAACTATGGCTACACCTTC,CATSDGTGDNYGYTF
TRBV2,once,TRBJ1-1,14,.,TGTGCCAGAGGGAGTTCACATACGAACACTGAAGCTTTCTTT,CARGSSHTNTEAFF
TRBV7-9,.,TRBJ2-7,14,TRBD1,TGTGCCAGCACGGGACAGGGGAAACCCTACGAGCAGTACTTC,CASTGQGKPYEQYF
TRBV7-6,.,TRBJ1-1,15,.,TGTGCCAGCAGCTCCCAAATCGGCGGAAACACTGAAGCTTTCTTT,CASSSQIGGNTEAFF
TRBV19,.,TRBJ1-3,14,.,TGTGCCAGTAGTATAGATCAAACTGGAAACACCATATATTTT,CASSIDQTGNTIYF
TRBV19,.,TRBJ2-1,16,.,TGTGCCAGTAGTGGACTGAGTAATCCAGCCTACAATGAGCAGTTCTTC,CASSGLSNPAYNEQFF
TRBV19,.,TRBJ2-1,15,.,TGTGCCAGTAGTTGGCCACAGGTGGGCTACAATGAGCAGTTCTTC,CASSWPQVGYNEQFF
TRBV6-5,.,TRBJ1-1,14,.,TGTGCCAGCACCGACATACAGGGCTTCACTGAAGCTTTCTTT,CASTDIQGFTEAFF
TRBV28,.,TRBJ1-5,16,TRBD1,TGTGCCAGCAGTCCCCCGGGGCAGGGGGAGGTTCAGCCCCAGCATTTT,CASSPPGQGEVQPQHF
TRBV27,.,TRBJ2-6,18,.,TGTGCCAGCAGTTCAACAGGTCTAGGCCGATCTGGGGCCAACGTCCTGACTTTC,CASSSTGLGRSGANVLTF
TRBV11-3,.,TRBJ2-5,17,TRBD2,TGTGCCAGCAGCCTCGGGACTAGCGGGGGACACCAAGAGACCCAGTACTTC,CASSLGTSGGHQETQYF
TRBV28,.,TRBJ2-7,14,.,TGTGCCAGCAGTTTTTTGGGCGGGGAATACGAGCAGTACTTC,CASSFLGGEYEQYF
TRBV7-2,.,TRBJ1-2,18,.,TGTGCCAGCAGCTTAGCGCAAGCAGGGCCTTTTACGAACTATGGCTACACCTTC,CASSLAQAGPFTNYGYTF
TRBV27,once,TRBJ2-7,14,TRBD1,TGTGCCAGCAGTTCCCGGACAGGGCCCTACGAGCAGTACTTC,CASSSRTGPYEQYF
TRBV6-4,.,TRBJ1-4,15,.,TGTGCCAGCAGGGTCCCCACCCCGCTAAGTGAAAAACTGTTTTTT,CASRVPTPLSEKLFF
TRBV4-2,few,TRBJ1-3,15,TRBD1,TGTGCCAGCAGCCAAGTAGGGACAGGTGGAAACACCATATATTTT,CASSQVGTGGNTIYF
TRBV29-1,.,TRBJ2-5,14,TRBD1,TGCAGCGTATCTACAGGGGGCTATGTAGAGACCCAGTACTTC,CSVSTGGYVETQYF
TRBV29-1,.,TRBJ2-1,13,.,TGCAGCGTTGGAAAGGGCACTGGGGCTGAGCAGTTCTTC,CSVGKGTGAEQFF
TRBV7-3,.,TRBJ1-2,13,TRBD1,TGTGCCAGCAGCCGGGACAGGGGATACGGCTACACCTTC,CASSRDRGYGYTF
TRBV27,.,TRBJ2-3,16,TRBD2,TGTGCCAGCAGTACAACGGGACTAGCGAGAACAGATACGCAGTATTTT,CASSTTGLARTDTQYF
TRBV7-2,.,TRBJ2-7,15,TRBD2,TGTGCCAGCAGCTTAGAACTAGCGGAATACTACGAGCAGTACTTC,CASSLELAEYYEQYF
TRBV20-1,.,TRBJ1-2,16,TRBD1,TGCAGTGCTAGTCCCACACCGGGACAGGGCTGGCATGGCTACACCTTC,CSASPTPGQGWHGYTF
TRBV21-1,once,TRBJ1-1,13,.,TGTGCCAGCAGCGACCTCAGGGGTACTGAAGCTTTCTTT,CASSDLRGTEAFF
TRBV4-1,.,TRBJ1-5,13,TRBD1,TGCGCCAGCAGCAGGGGGCATGATCAGCCCCAGCATTTT,CASSRGHDQPQHF
TRBV4-3,.,TRBJ1-2,17,.,TGCGCCAGCAGCCAAGAAGGGCAGGGGAGTACTAACTATGGCTACACCTTC,CASSQEGQGSTNYGYTF
TRBV10-3,.,TRBJ2-7,14,TRBD1,TGTGCCATCAGTGAAGGCCAGGGGGTCTACGAGCAGTACTTC,CAISEGQGVYEQYF
TRBV27,.,TRBJ2-7,15,TRBD2,TGTGCCAGCAGTTTTGGAGCGGGGGGGTTCTACGAGCAGTACTTC,CASSFGAGGFYEQYF
TRBV19,.,TRBJ2-2,17,TRBD2,TGTGCCAGTAGTATTCAGGCGGGAGGGGTGTCCATCGGGGAGCTGTTTTTT,CASSIQAGGVSIGELFF
TRBV5-1,.,TRBJ2-3,16,TRBD2,TGCGCCAGCAGCTTGAGGACTAGCGGGTCGACAGATACGCAGTATTTT,CASSLRTSGSTDTQYF
TRBV6-2/TRBV6-3,.,TRBJ2-1,15,TRBD2,TGTGCCAGCAGTTACTCATGGGACTGGGGGGGTGAGCAGTTCTTC,CASSYSWDWGGEQFF
TRBV7-9,.,TRBJ2-3,14,TRBD2,TGTGCCAGCAGCTTAGGGCGGGAGGGAGATACGCAGTATTTT,CASSLGREGDTQYF
TRBV28,.,TRBJ1-2,14,.,TGTGCCAGCACTCTATCACAGGGTTCGAATGGCTACACCTTC,CASTLSQGSNGYTF
TRBV15,.,TRBJ1-6,12,.,TGTGCCACCAGCAGGAGGAATTCACCCCTCCACTTT,CATSRRNSPLHF
TRBV7-9,.,TRBJ1-2,13,.,TGTGCCAGCAGCGCCACAGGGACCCGGGGCTACACCTTC,CASSATGTRGYTF
TRBV20-1,.,TRBJ1-2,13,TRBD1,TGCAGTGCTAGTTTGCAGGGGGCGCGAGGCTACACCTTC,CSASLQGARGYTF
TRBV30,.,TRBJ1-2,11,.,TGTGCCTGGAGTGTTTTCGATGGCTACACCTTC,CAWSVFDGYTF
TRBV19,.,TRBJ2-2,14,.,TGTGCCAGTAGTTCTCCGGGAAACTACGGGGAGCTGTTTTTT,CASSSPGNYGELFF
TRBV4-3,.,TRBJ1-5,17,TRBD1,TGCGCCAGCAGCCAAGATTTTGGACAGGGGTTGGCTCAGCCCCAGCATTTT,CASSQDFGQGLAQPQHF
TRBV29-1,.,TRBJ1-2,14,TRBD1,TGCAGCGCCACCGGTGGGACAGGGGGCTATGGCTACACCTTC,CSATGGTGGYGYTF
TRBV5-6,.,TRBJ1-2,15,TRBD1,TGTGCCAGCAGCTCCACGGGACAGGGTGGCGAGGGCTACACCTTC,CASSSTGQGGEGYTF
TRBV28,.,TRBJ2-7,14,TRBD1,TGTGCCAGCAGTTTCCCAGGGGGCACCTACGAGCAGTACTTC,CASSFPGGTYEQYF